This TCR beta chain was captured in a study of PD-L1 blockade in urothelial cancer. The overall study: The patients' atezolizumab therapy, 1,200 mg intravenously every 3 weeks, started in the mid-2010s. Study outcomes and limitations: Larger 3-week expansion of tumor-associated blood clones was seen in durable-benefit patients.

Trimming pared 3 bases from V and 4 bases from J, leaving 10 bases between. The germline CDR1 and CDR2 sequences are KGHSH and LQKENI. CDR3 size: 14 residues. A note on this clone: The antigen is undetermined.

The method was immunoSEQ multiplex PCR; TCRdb's version includes in-frame clones alone and lacks a portion of them. The data hold fewer than 25,000 clones, with roughly nine tenths observed a single time. The V call is TRBV18, the J call TRBJ1-5, with D possibly being TRBD1 (5 bases). The sequence came from a man aged 45-65 years with urothelial cancer. The sample in question was PBMCs, obtained around atezolizumab (anti-PD-L1) treatment. This chain's CDR3 is CASSPVQENQPQHF. The CDR3 DNA sequence: TGTGCCAGCTCACCCGTACAGGAGAATCAGCCCCAGCATTTT.